Detailed here is one TCR beta chain. Antigen unknown. Survey-level resolution applied to immunoSEQ assay v3.0. TCRdb's copy holds only in-frame clones and misses some; the assay was immunoSEQ multiplex PCR. The sample lists approximately 28,000 clones, more than 85% occurring once. The source of the sample is a study of long-term antiretroviral therapy in people with HIV. Across the study: Samples collected earliest predate the 2015 immediate-ART recommendation by about a decade.

Study results and caveats: Pre-ART expanded clones dominated the repertoire at every time point. HIV repertoire CDR3 lengths ranged less widely than those of controls.

Every donor had one or more pre-ART and two or more post-ART PBMC samples. The germline gives CDR1 LNHDA, CDR2 SQIVND (reference sequence). V was clipped by 7 bases and J by 2 bases; unmatched bases: 10. This CDR3 is built from 15 residues. V and J are TRBV19 and TRBJ1-1, with 7 nucleotides matching TRBD1. The receptor comes from a man in his forties or fifties with HIV. The sample in question was unsorted PBMCs, obtained 2 years after starting antiretroviral therapy. CDR3 DNA sequence: TGTGCCAGTACGCCCGGAGGGACAGCAAACACTGAAGCTTTCTTT. This encodes CASTPGGTANTEAFF. Filled out from reference TRBV19 and TRBJ1-1, the complete variable domain reads DGGITQSPKYLFRKEGQNVTLSCEQNLNHDAMYWYRQDPGQGLRLIYYSQIVNDFQKGDIAEGYSVSREKKESFPLTVTSAQKNPTAFYLCASTPGGTANTEAFFGQGTRLTVV.